The 21 T cell receptor beta chains reported below all come from one sample, sequenced in a study of regulatory T cells in long-lasting Graves disease. Relying on iRepertoire HTBI primers and Arm-PCR of CDR3 regions, the team built TCR beta libraries. TCRdb ran MiXCR on the multiplex PCR reads and lists one entry per CDR3 protein. Altogether roughly 400,000 distinct CDR3 sequences are present, more than 20% being singletons, with the ten largest covering around 20%. As to time point: persistent/refractory GD, antithyroid drugs over 5 years with positive TRAb. PBMC-derived RNA was used for the TCR library. Sequenced material: peripheral blood mononuclear cells (PBMCs), taken when the disease was refractory, from a patient treated with antithyroid drugs. These receptors all come from a female donor with Graves disease.

This clonotype was recorded many times. The chain couples TRBV12-3 or TRBV12-4 to TRBJ1-5; D perhaps matches TRBD1 (5 bases). Trimming removed 6 bases from V and 9 bases from J, with 15 bases in between. The CDR3 is 13 residues long. This chain's CDR3 is CASSPSGGWPQHF. The CDR3 nucleotides are TGTGCCAGCAGCCCATCGGGGGGGTGGCCCCAGCATTTT.

This clonotype has a single count. This chain links TRBV7-2 with TRBJ1-5; TRBD1 agrees at 9 bases. V lost 5 bases, J lost 6 bases, and 11 bases stayed unmatched. The CDR3 is 16 amino acids. The germline V gene encodes CDR1 SGHTA and CDR2 FQGNSA. This chain's CDR3 is CASSLVTGGNSQPQHF. In DNA form, the CDR3 reads TGTGCCAGCAGCCTAGTGACAGGGGGAAACAGTCAGCCCCAGCATTTT.

This chain links TRBV7-2 with TRBJ2-3; D is ambiguous. The CDR3 has 11 amino acids. Germline CDR1 is SGHTA and CDR2 is FQGNSA. Trimming pared 1 base from V and 7 bases from J, leaving 3 bases between. CDR3 bases: TGTGCCAGCAGCTTAGAAAATACGCAGTATTTT. Its translation is CASSLENTQYF.

A few counts support this clonotype. CDR3 in DNA: TGTGCCAGTAAACGGCGGGATAATTCACCCCTCCACTTT. Amino acids: CASKRRDNSPLHF. This sequence joins TRBV19 and TRBJ1-6; D not resolved. Germline V gene sequence: CDR1 LNHDA, CDR2 SQIVND (reference sequence). This CDR3 is built from 13 residues. Trimming took off 7 bases at V and 5 bases at J, with 9 bases between the two ends. Together with reference TRBV19 and TRBJ1-6, the CDR3 gives the full variable domain: DGGITQSPKYLFRKEGQNVTLSCEQNLNHDAMYWYRQDPGQGLRLIYYSQIVNDFQKGDIAEGYSVSREKKESFPLTVTSAQKNPTAFYLCASKRRDNSPLHFGNGTRLTVT.

A few counts support this clonotype. The V and J genes are TRBV2 and TRBJ2-3; 9 bases line up with TRBD1. Germline trimming cut 6 bases from V and 6 bases from J; bases unmatched to any gene: 10. In germline, CDR1 is SNHLY, CDR2 FYNNEI. CDR3 size: 15 residues. The CDR3 spells CASRTGTGLFDTQYF. The CDR3 DNA reads TGTGCCAGCAGAACCGGGACAGGGTTGTTCGATACGCAGTATTTT.

This clonotype was counted between two and nine times. The chain couples TRBV30 to TRBJ1-6; 7 bases are shared with TRBD1. After removal of 0 bases from V and 9 bases from J, the junction contained 14 bases not matched to a gene. There are 17 residues in the CDR3. From germline, CDR1 is GTSNPN and CDR2 SVGIG (reference sequence). The chain's CDR3 is CAWSVQGIRTGSSPLHF. The CDR3 DNA follows: TGTGCCTGGAGTGTACAGGGGATAAGGACAGGCTCTTCACCCCTCCACTTT. Filled out from reference TRBV30 and TRBJ1-6, the complete variable domain reads SQTIHQWPATLVQPVGSPLSLECTVEGTSNPNLYWYRQAAGRGLQLLFYSVGIGQISSEVPQNLSASRPQDRQFILSSKKLLLSDSGFYLCAWSVQGIRTGSSPLHFGNGTRLTVT.

The chain carries TRBV11-2 and TRBJ2-7; TRBD1 matches 11 bases. The V and J ends lost 3 bases and 6 bases, in that order; junction bases with no gene match: 10. The length of the CDR3 is 16 residues. The germline V gene has CDR1 SGHAT and CDR2 FQNNGV. The CDR3: CASSFSFRGTGGEQYF. The CDR3 DNA sequence: TGTGCCAGCAGCTTTTCTTTCCGCGGGACAGGGGGCGAGCAGTACTTC.

The table lists this clonotype with many counts. The chain has TRBV27 and TRBJ1-5, with D unclear. The CDR3 extends over 13 amino acids. CDR1 and CDR2 from the germline V gene are MNHEY and SMNVEV (reference sequence). V lost 5 bases and J lost 4, with 9 bases in between. Here the CDR3 DNA reads TGTGCCAGCAGTCAAACGTCTAATCAGCCCCAGCATTTT. Translating it yields CASSQTSNQPQHF.

This clonotype was found many times. CDR3 region: CASSFEGQRVQETQYF. CDR3 bases: TGTGCCAGCAGTTTCGAGGGGCAGAGAGTTCAAGAGACCCAGTACTTC. V is TRBV12-3 or TRBV12-4 and J is TRBJ2-5; D may correspond to TRBD1 or TRBD2 (5 bases each). V lost 3 bases and J lost 2, with 16 bases in between. The CDR3 has 16 residues.

This clonotype was detected many times. This chain joins TRBV2 and TRBJ2-5; a weak D match, TRBD2 (7 bases). Germline V CDR1 and CDR2: SNHLY, FYNNEI. V lost 4 bases, J lost 7 bases, and 19 bases lay in between. There are 15 residues in the CDR3. CDR3 region: CASSVLSEAGATQYF. DNA for the CDR3: TGTGCCAGCAGTGTTTTATCCGAGGCGGGGGCGACCCAGTACTTC.

In this sample, this clonotype turned up many times. The CDR3 spells CSAKAGGGTEAFF. The CDR3 bases are TGCAGTGCTAAAGCAGGGGGAGGTACTGAAGCTTTCTTT. This chain joins TRBV20-1 and TRBJ1-1, with 7 nucleotides matching TRBD1. The CDR3 is made up of 13 amino acids. The V and J ends lost 4 bases and 5 bases, in that order; junction bases with no gene match: 7. Germline V gene data show CDR1 as DFQATT and CDR2 as SNEGSKA (reference sequence).

This clonotype was detected only once. This sequence joins TRBV6-1 and TRBJ2-4; D is perhaps TRBD1 or TRBD2 (7 bases each). CDR1 MNHNS and CDR2 SASEGT come from the germline V gene. CDR3 size: 16 residues. V shed 7 bases and J shed 0 bases, with 16 bases lying between them. The CDR3 nucleotides are TGTGCCAGCACCCAGGGGGGAGGGGGAGCCAAAAACATTCAGTACTTC. This codes for CASTQGGGGAKNIQYF.

This clonotype was recorded at least ten times. The chain joins TRBV28 to TRBJ1-2; D might be TRBD1 (5 bases). V dropped 10 bases and J dropped 1 base, with 10 bases sitting between them. The germline gives CDR1 MDHEN, CDR2 SYDVKM. This CDR3 has 12 amino acids. CDR3 nucleotides: TGTGCCACCTGGACAATTAACTATGGCTACACCTTC. Amino acid sequence: CATWTINYGYTF.

This clonotype has ten or more counts. The rearrangement links TRBV12-3 or TRBV12-4 to TRBJ2-5, with D tentatively TRBD2 (6 bases). There are 14 residues in the CDR3. Deletions cut 6 bases from V and 5 bases from J, with 16 bases between. DNA for the CDR3: TGTGCCAGCAGCAGCAACGGGGGTGCGGAGACCCAGTACTTC. Its translation is CASSSNGGAETQYF.

The V call is TRBV7-9, the J call TRBJ2-5; no definite D call. The CDR3 spans 14 residues. Germline CDR1 reads SEHNR; CDR2 reads FQNEAQ (reference sequence). Trimming cost V 3 bases and J 2 bases, with 10 bases left between them. The CDR3 here is CASSFVQAQETQYF. The CDR3 DNA follows: TGTGCCAGCAGCTTTGTACAAGCACAAGAGACCCAGTACTTC.

This clonotype was detected many times. V and J are TRBV29-1 and TRBJ1-1; 8 bases agree with TRBD1. Germline-derived CDR1 and CDR2 are SQVTM and ANQGSEA. This CDR3 has 13 amino acids. The ends lost 3 bases at V and 9 bases at J; junction bases unmatched: 9. The chain's CDR3 is CSVDKGQGVKAFF. CDR3 nucleotide sequence: TGCAGCGTTGACAAAGGACAGGGAGTAAAAGCTTTCTTT. The variable domain in full, completed from reference TRBV29-1 and TRBJ1-1, reads SAVISQKPSRDICQRGTSLTIQCQVDSQVTMMFWYRQQPGQSLTLIATANQGSEATYESGFVIDKFPISRPNLTFSTLTVSNMSPEDSSIYLCSVDKGQGVKAFFGQGTRLTVV.

This clonotype was recorded a few times. The chain joins TRBV6-1 to TRBJ1-5, with D uncertain. The CDR3 runs to 14 residues. Germline V CDR1 and CDR2: MNHNS, SASEGT. V lost 2 bases to trimming and J lost 6 bases, with 11 bases between them. CDR3 region: CASSEWASVQPQHF. For the CDR3, the DNA is TGTGCCAGCAGTGAATGGGCTTCGGTTCAGCCCCAGCATTTT.

This chain joins TRBV19 and TRBJ1-3; no clear D. This CDR3 has 14 amino acids. The germline V gene has CDR1 LNHDA and CDR2 SQIVND (reference sequence). V was shortened by 3 bases and J by 1 base, with 7 bases between the two germline ends. The CDR3 DNA reads TGTGCCAGTAGTATTGGAGGATCTGGAAACACCATATATTTT. Protein: CASSIGGSGNTIYF.

This clonotype occurred a few times. V gene TRBV29-1 combines with J gene TRBJ1-2; 7 positions agree with TRBD1. V lost 1 base and J lost 3; bases outside the gene matches: 11. The CDR3 runs to 16 residues. The germline V gene encodes CDR1 SQVTM and CDR2 ANQGSEA. DNA for the CDR3: TGCAGCGTTGAAGGGGCGAAGGAAGGGGGCGACTATGGCTACACCTTC. This codes for CSVEGAKEGGDYGYTF. The complete variable domain, with remaining parts taken from reference TRBV29-1 and TRBJ1-2, reads SAVISQKPSRDICQRGTSLTIQCQVDSQVTMMFWYRQQPGQSLTLIATANQGSEATYESGFVIDKFPISRPNLTFSTLTVSNMSPEDSSIYLCSVEGAKEGGDYGYTFGSGTRLTVV.

This clonotype was seen only a few times. The rearrangement links TRBV12-3 or TRBV12-4 to TRBJ1-1, with unresolved D. The CDR3 runs 14 residues. V was pared by 2 bases and J by 1 base, with 8 bases between. In nucleotides, the CDR3 is TGTGCCAGCAGTTTACACTTGCCGAACACTGAAGCTTTCTTT. As protein: CASSLHLPNTEAFF.

This clonotype appeared a single time. A much more abundant neighbour one base away suggests this may be a read error. This likely comes from a read error, as the CDR3 has no conserved phenylalanine or tryptophan at its end. V gene TRBV27 combines with J gene TRBJ2-7; D perhaps matches TRBD2 (5 bases). Germline V gene lookup returns CDR1 MNHEY and CDR2 SMNVEV (reference sequence). The V end was cut by 6 bases, the J end by 2 bases, with 14 bases between. The CDR3 loop spans 14 amino acids. The CDR3 nucleotides read TGTGCCAGCAGCCGCGGACTTCGCCCCTACGAGCAGTACTCC. Protein sequence: CASSRGLRPYEQYS.